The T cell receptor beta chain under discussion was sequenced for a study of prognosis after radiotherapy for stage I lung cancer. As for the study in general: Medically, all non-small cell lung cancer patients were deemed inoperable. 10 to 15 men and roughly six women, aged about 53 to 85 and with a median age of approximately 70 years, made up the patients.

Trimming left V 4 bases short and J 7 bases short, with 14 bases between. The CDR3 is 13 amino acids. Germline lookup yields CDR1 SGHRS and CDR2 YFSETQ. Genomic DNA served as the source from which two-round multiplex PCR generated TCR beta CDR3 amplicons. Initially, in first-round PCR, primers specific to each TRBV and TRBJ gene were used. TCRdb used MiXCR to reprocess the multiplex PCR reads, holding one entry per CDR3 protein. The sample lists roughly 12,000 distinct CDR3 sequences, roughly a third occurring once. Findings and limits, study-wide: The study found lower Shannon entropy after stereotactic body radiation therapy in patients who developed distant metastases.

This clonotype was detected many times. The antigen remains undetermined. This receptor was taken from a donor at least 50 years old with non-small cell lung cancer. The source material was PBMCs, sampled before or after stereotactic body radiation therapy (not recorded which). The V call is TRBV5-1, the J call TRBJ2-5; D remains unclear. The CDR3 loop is CASSATAGGTQYF. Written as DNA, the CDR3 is TGCGCCAGCAGCGCGACGGCTGGCGGGACCCAGTACTTC.